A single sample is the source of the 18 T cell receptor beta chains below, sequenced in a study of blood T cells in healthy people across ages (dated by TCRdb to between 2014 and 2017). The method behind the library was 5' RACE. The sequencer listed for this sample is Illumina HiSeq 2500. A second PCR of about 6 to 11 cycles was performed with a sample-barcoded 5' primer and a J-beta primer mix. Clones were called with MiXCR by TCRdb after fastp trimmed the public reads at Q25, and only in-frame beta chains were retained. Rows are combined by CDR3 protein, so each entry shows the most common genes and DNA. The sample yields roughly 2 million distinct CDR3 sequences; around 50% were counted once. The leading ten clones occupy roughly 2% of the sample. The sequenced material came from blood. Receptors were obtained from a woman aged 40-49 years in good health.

CDR3 nucleotide sequence: TGCGCCAGCAAATCCCGGACAGGTAGCACAGATACGCAGTATTTT. Protein sequence: CASKSRTGSTDTQYF. This chain connects TRBV5-1 to TRBJ2-3; 7 bases are a match to TRBD1. The CDR3 is 15 amino acids. Germline values: CDR1 SGHRS, CDR2 YFSETQ. V was clipped by 6 bases and J by 0 bases; unmatched bases: 7.

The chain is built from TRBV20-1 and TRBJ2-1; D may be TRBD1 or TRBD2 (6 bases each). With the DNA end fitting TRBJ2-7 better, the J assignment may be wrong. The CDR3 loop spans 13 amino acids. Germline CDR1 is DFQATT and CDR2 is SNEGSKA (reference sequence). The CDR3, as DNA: TGCAGTGCTAAGAGGGGGACTTACAATGAGCAGTACTTC. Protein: CSAKRGTYNEQYF.

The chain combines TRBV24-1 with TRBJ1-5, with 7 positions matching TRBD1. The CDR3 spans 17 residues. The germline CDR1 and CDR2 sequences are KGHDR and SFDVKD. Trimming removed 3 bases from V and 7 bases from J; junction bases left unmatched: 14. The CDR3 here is CATSDPSQGGVGQPQHF. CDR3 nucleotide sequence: TGTGCCACCAGTGATCCCAGCCAGGGGGGGGTGGGCCAGCCCCAGCATTTT.

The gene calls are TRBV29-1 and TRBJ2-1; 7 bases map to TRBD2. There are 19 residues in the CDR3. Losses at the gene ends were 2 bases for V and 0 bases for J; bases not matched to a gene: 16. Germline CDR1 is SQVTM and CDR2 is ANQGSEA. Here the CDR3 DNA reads TGCAGCGTTGAACATCGGGCTCTAGCGGATACCAGCTCCTACAATGAGCAGTTCTTC. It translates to CSVEHRALADTSSYNEQFF.

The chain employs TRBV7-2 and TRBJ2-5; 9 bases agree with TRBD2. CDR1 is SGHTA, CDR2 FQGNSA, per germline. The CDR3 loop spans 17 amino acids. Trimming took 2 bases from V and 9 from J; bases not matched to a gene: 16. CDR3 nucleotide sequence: TGTGCCAGCAGCTTATGGGTCGGGCGGGGGGGGATTAAGGCCCAGTACTTC. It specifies CASSLWVGRGGIKAQYF.

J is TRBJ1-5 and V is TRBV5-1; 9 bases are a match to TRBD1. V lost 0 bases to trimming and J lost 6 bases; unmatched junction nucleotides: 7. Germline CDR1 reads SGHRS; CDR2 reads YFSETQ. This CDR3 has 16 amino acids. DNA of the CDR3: TGCGCCAGCAGCTTGGCTCCTGGGGACAGGGCTCAGCCCCAGCATTTT. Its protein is CASSLAPGDRAQPQHF.

The CDR3 DNA is TGTGCCAGCAGCCGCGGGACAGTTTCCTACAATGAGCAGTTCTTC. Its translation: CASSRGTVSYNEQFF. The J gene is TRBJ2-1, the V gene TRBV7-9; D may be TRBD1 (7 bases). Looked up from germline, CDR1 is SEHNR and CDR2 is FQNEAQ (reference sequence). Between the trimmed V and J ends, which lost 5 bases and 1 base, there was a span of 12 bases. This CDR3 is built from 15 residues.

CDR3 coding DNA: TGCAGTGCTAAGCAACGGGCTTATGGCTACACCTTC. Encoded protein: CSAKQRAYGYTF. J is TRBJ1-2 and V is TRBV20-1; D is unresolved. The V gene lost 4 bases and the J gene lost 5 bases, with 11 bases spanning the gap. The germline CDR1 and CDR2 sequences are DFQATT and SNEGSKA (reference sequence). This CDR3 has 12 residues.

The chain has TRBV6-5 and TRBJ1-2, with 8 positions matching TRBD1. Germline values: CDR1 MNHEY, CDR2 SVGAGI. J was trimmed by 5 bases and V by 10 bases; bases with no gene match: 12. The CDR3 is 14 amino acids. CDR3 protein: CAIMDRAHGYGYTF. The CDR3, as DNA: TGTGCCATCATGGACAGGGCGCATGGATATGGCTACACCTTC.

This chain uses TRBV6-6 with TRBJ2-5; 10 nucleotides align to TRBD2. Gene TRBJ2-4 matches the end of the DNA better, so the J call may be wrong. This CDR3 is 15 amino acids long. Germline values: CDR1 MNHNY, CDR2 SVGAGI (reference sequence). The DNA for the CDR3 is TGTGCCAGCAGGCCGAGCGGGGGGGCTCGGTACATTCAGTACTTC. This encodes CASRPSGGARYIQYF.

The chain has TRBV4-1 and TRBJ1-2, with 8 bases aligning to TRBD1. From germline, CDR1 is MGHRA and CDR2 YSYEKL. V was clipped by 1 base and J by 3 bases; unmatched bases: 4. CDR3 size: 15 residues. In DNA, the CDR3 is TGCGCCAGCAGCCAAGCGGGACAGGTCGACTATGGCTACACCTTC. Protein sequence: CASSQAGQVDYGYTF.

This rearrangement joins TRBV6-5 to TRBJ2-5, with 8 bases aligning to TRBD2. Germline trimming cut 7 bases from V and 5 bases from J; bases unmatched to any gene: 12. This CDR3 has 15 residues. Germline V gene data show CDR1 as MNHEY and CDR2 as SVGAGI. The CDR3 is CASTIGGAGRETQYF. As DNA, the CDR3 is TGTGCCAGCACCATCGGGGGGGCCGGTCGGGAGACCCAGTACTTC.

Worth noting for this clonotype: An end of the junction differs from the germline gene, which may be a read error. The CDR3 spells CASGQVGPGKKLFF. CDR3 coding DNA: TGCGCCAGCGGCCAAGTCGGACCTGGGAAAAAACTGTTTTTT. V gene TRBV4-1 combines with J gene TRBJ1-4; D is unresolved. The length of the CDR3 is 14 residues. Germline CDR1 reads MGHRA; CDR2 reads YSYEKL.

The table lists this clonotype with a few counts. The CDR3, as DNA: TGTGCCAGCAGCATAGCGGGGGCGAACACAGATACGCAGTATTTT. As protein: CASSIAGANTDTQYF. The V call is TRBV13, the J call TRBJ2-3; 9 nucleotides line up with TRBD2. The junction had 5 bases not matched to a gene; V was cut back by 5 bases and J by 2 bases. The germline CDR1 and CDR2 sequences are PRHDT and FYEKMQ (reference sequence). CDR3 size: 15 residues.

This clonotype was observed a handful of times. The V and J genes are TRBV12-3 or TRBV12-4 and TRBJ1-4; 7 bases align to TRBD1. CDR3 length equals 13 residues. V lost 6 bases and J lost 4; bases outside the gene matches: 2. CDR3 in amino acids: CASSQGVNEKLFF. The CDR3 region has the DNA TGTGCCAGCAGCCAGGGGGTTAATGAAAAACTGTTTTTT.

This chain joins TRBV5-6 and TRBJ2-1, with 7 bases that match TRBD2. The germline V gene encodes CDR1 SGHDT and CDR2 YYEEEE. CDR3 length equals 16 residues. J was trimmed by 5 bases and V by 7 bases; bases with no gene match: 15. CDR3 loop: CASRTMGRGVHNEQFF. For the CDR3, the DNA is TGTGCCAGCCGTACCATGGGTCGGGGGGTCCACAATGAGCAGTTCTTC.

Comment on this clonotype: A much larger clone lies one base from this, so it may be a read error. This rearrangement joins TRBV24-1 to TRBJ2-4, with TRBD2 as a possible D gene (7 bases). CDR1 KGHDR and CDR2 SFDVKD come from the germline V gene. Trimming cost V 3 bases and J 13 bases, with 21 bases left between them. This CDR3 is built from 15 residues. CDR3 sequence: CATSDRGARSNEQYF. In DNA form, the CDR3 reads TGTGCCACCAGTGATCGGGGGGCGAGATCGAATGAGCAGTACTTC.

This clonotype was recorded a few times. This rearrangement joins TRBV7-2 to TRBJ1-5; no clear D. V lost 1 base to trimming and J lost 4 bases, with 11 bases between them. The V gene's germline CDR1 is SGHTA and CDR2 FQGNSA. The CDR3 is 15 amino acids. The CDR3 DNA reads TGTGCCAGCAGCTTAGATAGCAGCCCAAATCAGCCCCAGCATTTT. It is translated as CASSLDSSPNQPQHF.